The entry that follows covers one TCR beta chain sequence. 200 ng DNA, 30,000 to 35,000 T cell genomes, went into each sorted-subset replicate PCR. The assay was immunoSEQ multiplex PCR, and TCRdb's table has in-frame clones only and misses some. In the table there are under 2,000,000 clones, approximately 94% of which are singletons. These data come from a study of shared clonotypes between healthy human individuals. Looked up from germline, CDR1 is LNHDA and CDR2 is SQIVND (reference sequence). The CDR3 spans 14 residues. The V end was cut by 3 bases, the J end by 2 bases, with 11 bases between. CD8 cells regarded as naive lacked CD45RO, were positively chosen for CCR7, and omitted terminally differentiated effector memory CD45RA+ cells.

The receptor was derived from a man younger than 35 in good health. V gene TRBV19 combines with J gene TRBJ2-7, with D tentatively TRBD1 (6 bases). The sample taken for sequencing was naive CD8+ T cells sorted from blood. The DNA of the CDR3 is TGTGCCAGTAGTATTGCCAGGGGAGCCTACGAGCAGTACTTC. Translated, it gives CASSIARGAYEQYF.